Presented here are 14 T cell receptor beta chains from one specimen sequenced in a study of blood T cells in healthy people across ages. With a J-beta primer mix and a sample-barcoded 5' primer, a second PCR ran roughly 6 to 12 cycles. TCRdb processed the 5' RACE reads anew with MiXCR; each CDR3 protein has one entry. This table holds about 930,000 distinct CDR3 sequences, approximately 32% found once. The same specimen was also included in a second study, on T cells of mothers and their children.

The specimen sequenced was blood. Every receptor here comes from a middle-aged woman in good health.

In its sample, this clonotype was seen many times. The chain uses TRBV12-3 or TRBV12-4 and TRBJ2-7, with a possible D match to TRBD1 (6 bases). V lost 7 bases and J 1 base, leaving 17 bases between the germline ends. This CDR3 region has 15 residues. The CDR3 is CASTPRTERSYEQYF. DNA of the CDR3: TGTGCCAGCACCCCGAGGACAGAAAGGTCCTACGAGCAGTACTTC.

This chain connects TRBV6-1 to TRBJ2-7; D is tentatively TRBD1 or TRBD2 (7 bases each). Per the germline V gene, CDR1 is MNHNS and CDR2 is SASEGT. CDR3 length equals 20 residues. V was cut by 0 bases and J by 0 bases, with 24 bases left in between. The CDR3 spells CASSEASKGAGALSSYEQYF. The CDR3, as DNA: TGTGCCAGCAGTGAAGCTTCCAAGGGGGCGGGGGCGCTAAGCTCCTACGAGCAGTACTTC.

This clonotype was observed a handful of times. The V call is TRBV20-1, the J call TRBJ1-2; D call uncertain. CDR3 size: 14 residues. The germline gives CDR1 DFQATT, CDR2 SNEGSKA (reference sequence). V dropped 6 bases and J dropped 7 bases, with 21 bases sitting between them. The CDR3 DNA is TGCAGTGCCCAGCTCAGGACCGGGGAGAGTGGCTACACCTTC. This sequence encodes CSAQLRTGESGYTF.

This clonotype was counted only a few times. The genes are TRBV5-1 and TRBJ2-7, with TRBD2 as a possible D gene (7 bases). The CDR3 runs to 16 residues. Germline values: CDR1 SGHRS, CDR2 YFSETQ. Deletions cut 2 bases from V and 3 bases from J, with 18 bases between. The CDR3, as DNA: TGCGCCAGCAGCTTTGGGGGGGCCACGAGGGTCTACGAGCAGTACTTC. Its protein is CASSFGGATRVYEQYF.

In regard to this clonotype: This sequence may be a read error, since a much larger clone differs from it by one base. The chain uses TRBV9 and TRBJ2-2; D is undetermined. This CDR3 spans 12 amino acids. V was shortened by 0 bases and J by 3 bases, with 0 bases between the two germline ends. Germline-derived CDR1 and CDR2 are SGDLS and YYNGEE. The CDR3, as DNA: TGTGCCAGCAGCGTAGACACCGGGGAGCTGTTTTTT. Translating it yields CASSVDTGELFF. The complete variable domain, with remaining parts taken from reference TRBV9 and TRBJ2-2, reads DSGVTQTPKHLITATGQRVTLRCSPRSGDLSVYWYQQSLDQGLQFLIQYYNGEERAKGNILERFSAQQFPDLHSELNLSSLELGDSALYFCASSVDTGELFFGEGSRLTVL.

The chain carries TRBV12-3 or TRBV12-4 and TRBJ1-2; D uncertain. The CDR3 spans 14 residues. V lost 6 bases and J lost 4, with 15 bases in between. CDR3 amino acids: CASSSRTRFYGYTF. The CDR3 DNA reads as TGTGCCAGCAGCTCTCGAACCCGCTTCTATGGCTACACCTTC.

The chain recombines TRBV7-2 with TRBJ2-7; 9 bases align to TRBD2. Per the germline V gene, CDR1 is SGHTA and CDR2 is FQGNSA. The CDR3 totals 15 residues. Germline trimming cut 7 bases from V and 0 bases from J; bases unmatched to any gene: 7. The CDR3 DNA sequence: TGTGCCAGCACCCATAGCGGGGGAAGCTCCTACGAGCAGTACTTC. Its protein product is CASTHSGGSSYEQYF. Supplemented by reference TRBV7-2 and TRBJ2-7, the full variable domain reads GAGVSQSPSNKVTEKGKDVELRCDPISGHTALYWYRQSLGQGLEFLIYFQGNSAPDKSGLPSDRFSAERTGGSVSTLTIQRTQQEDSAVYLCASTHSGGSSYEQYFGPGTRLTVT.

The CDR3 reads CSTGGLISYEQYF. CDR3 DNA sequence: TGCAGTACCGGGGGCCTGATCTCCTACGAGCAGTACTTC. The rearrangement links TRBV20-1 to TRBJ2-7; D is tentatively TRBD1 or TRBD2 (6 bases each). Trimming stripped 8 bases from V and 0 bases from J, with 14 bases between. The CDR3 length is 13 residues. The germline V gene encodes CDR1 DFQATT and CDR2 SNEGSKA (reference sequence).

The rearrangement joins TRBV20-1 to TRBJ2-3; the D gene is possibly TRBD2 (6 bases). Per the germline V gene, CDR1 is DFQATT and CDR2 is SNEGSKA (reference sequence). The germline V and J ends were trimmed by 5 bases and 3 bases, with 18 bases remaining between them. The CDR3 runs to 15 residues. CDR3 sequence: CSAFNQLAGTDTQYF. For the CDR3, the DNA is TGCAGTGCTTTCAACCAGTTGGCGGGGACAGATACGCAGTATTTT.

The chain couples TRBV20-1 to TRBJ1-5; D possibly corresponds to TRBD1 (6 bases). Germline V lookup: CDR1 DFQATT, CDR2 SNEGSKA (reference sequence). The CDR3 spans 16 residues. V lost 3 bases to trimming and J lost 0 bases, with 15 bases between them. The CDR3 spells CSARRGGARSNQPQHF. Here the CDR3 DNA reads TGCAGTGCTAGGCGCGGGGGGGCGCGTAGCAATCAGCCCCAGCATTTT.

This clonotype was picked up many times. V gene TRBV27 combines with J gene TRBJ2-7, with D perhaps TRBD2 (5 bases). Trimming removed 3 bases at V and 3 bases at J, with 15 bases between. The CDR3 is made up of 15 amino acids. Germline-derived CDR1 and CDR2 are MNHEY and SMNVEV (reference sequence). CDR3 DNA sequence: TGTGCCAGCAGTTTTTTGTCGACTACTATCTACGAGCAGTACTTC. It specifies CASSFLSTTIYEQYF.

The CDR3 sequence: CATSDSQGHSNQPQHF. The CDR3 region has the DNA TGTGCCACCAGTGATTCCCAGGGACATAGCAATCAGCCCCAGCATTTT. The V and J genes are TRBV24-1 and TRBJ1-5, with D possibly matching TRBD1 (6 bases). The germline V gene encodes CDR1 KGHDR and CDR2 SFDVKD. The CDR3 is 16 amino acids. Trimming shortened V by 2 bases and J by 0 bases, and 10 bases separated the two germline ends.

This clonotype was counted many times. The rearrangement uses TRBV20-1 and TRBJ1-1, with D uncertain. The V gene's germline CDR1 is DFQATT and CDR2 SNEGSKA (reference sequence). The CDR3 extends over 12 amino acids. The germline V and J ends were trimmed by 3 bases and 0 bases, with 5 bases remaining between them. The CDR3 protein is CSASSLNTEAFF. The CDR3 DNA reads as TGCAGTGCTAGCAGCCTGAACACTGAAGCTTTCTTT.

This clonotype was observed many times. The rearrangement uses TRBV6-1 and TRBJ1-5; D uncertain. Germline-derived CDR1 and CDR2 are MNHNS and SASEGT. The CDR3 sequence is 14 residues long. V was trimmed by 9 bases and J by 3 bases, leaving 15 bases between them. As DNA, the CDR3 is TGTGCCAGTTTGCCCCTGTCGAACAATCAGCCCCAGCATTTT. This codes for CASLPLSNNQPQHF.